The clone carrying this T cell receptor beta chain came up a few times. The antigen remains undetermined. TCRdb processed the 5' RACE reads anew with MiXCR; each CDR3 protein has one entry. Here the sample spans 200,000 to 250,000 distinct CDR3 sequences, about 7% being singletons. These data originate in a study of identical twins. Findings of the study overall: The abundant beta clonotypes from cord blood had fewer insertions, and memory repertoires had none of this. Models, which agreed with sharing between unrelated individuals, nonetheless underestimated the out-of-frame TCR alpha sharing seen in monozygotic twins.

This sample was shared with a second study, whose subject was yellow fever vaccine responses in identical twins.

The sequenced sample was memory (CD45RO+) T cells sorted from blood. This receptor was taken from a woman aged 18-29 years in good health.

The CDR3 is CASREQGLRTGELFF. Here the CDR3 DNA reads TGTGCCAGCAGAGAACAGGGGTTGCGCACCGGGGAGCTGTTTTTT. The V gene is TRBV25-1, the J gene TRBJ2-2; 7 bases map to TRBD1. The V segment lost 6 bases and the J segment 4 bases; nucleotides outside the gene matches: 8. Germline CDR1 is MGHDK and CDR2 is SYGVNS. CDR3 size: 15 residues.